Below are 19 T cell receptor beta chains sequenced from a single sample in a study of control samples from healthy donors and cancer patients. Profiling relied on immunoSEQ multiplex PCR, and the TCRdb table lists in-frame clones only, not all of them. The sample holds about 160,000 clones; roughly 90% are singletons and the top ten take 0.65% to 0.85%. Sequencing was carried out using blood. Every receptor here comes from a woman aged 25 to 39 in good health.

The V and J genes are TRBV3-1 (or the pseudogene TRBV3-2) and TRBJ2-6; D gene ambiguous. The CDR3 runs 13 residues. Trimming shortened V by 4 bases and J by 11 bases, and 12 bases separated the two germline ends. The germline V gene encodes CDR1 LGHDT and CDR2 YNNKEL (reference sequence). CDR3 coding DNA: TGTGCCAGCAGCCTCAGGCCGTCGGACGTCCTGACTTTC. Amino acids: CASSLRPSDVLTF.

V usage is TRBV30 and J usage is TRBJ2-6; D uncertain. The CDR3 loop spans 13 amino acids. CDR1 and CDR2 (germline): GTSNPN, SVGIG (reference sequence). Trimming stripped 3 bases from V and 0 bases from J, with 3 bases between. The CDR3 nucleotides read TGTGCCTGGAGGCTCTCTGGGGCCAACGTCCTGACTTTC. Protein product: CAWRLSGANVLTF.

This chain joins TRBV6-5 and TRBJ2-6; 8 bases map to TRBD1. This CDR3 spans 15 amino acids. Germline values: CDR1 MNHEY, CDR2 SVGAGI. The junction had 6 bases not matched to a gene; V was cut back by 8 bases and J by 3 bases. The CDR3 reads CASSVRGHGANVLTF. The CDR3 DNA follows: TGTGCCAGCTCGGTCAGGGGGCATGGGGCCAACGTCCTGACTTTC.

The V and J genes are TRBV4-1 and TRBJ2-7, with D perhaps matching TRBD2 (5 bases). CDR1 and CDR2 (germline): MGHRA, YSYEKL. The CDR3 is 12 amino acids. V lost 0 bases to trimming and J lost 7 bases, with 7 bases between them. The CDR3 DNA reads as TGCGCCAGCAGCCAAGAAACGGGAGAGCAGTACTTC. It specifies CASSQETGEQYF.

This chain joins TRBV14 and TRBJ1-1, with TRBD1 as a possible D gene (5 bases). The CDR3 totals 13 residues. V was clipped by 4 bases and J by 0 bases, with 6 bases between them. Germline loops: CDR1 SGHDN, CDR2 FVKESK. CDR3 loop: CASSRQLNTEAFF. The CDR3 nucleotides are TGTGCCAGCAGCCGACAGCTGAACACTGAAGCTTTCTTT.

The chain employs TRBV6-6 and TRBJ1-2; D not certain. Germline lookup yields CDR1 MNHNY and CDR2 SVGAGI (reference sequence). Trimming took off 7 bases at V and 7 bases at J, with 10 bases between the two ends. CDR3 length equals 11 residues. The CDR3 DNA reads TGTGCCAGCAAAGCGGCGAGTGGCTACACCTTC. Its translation is CASKAASGYTF.

The chain is built from TRBV11-2 and TRBJ2-1; the match to TRBD2 covers 7 bases. The germline gives CDR1 SGHAT, CDR2 FQNNGV. V shed 4 bases and J 0 bases; nucleotides not matched to a gene: 6. This CDR3 has 16 amino acids. CDR3 loop: CASSSLAESSYNEQFF. In DNA, the CDR3 is TGTGCCAGCAGCTCGCTAGCGGAGAGCTCCTACAATGAGCAGTTCTTC.

The rearrangement joins TRBV24-1 to TRBJ2-3; 10 nucleotides match TRBD2. Per the germline V gene, CDR1 is KGHDR and CDR2 is SFDVKD. There are 18 residues in the CDR3. After removal of 0 bases from V and 2 bases from J, the junction contained 7 bases not matched to a gene. The CDR3 region is CATSDLPLAGEDTDTQYF. The CDR3 DNA reads TGTGCCACCAGTGATTTGCCCCTAGCGGGAGAAGACACAGATACGCAGTATTTT.

The V call is TRBV3-1 (or the pseudogene TRBV3-2), the J call TRBJ1-1; D not certain. CDR1 is LGHDT and CDR2 is YNNKEL in the germline V gene (reference sequence). The CDR3 spans 15 residues. The V gene lost 4 bases and the J gene lost 4 bases, with 16 bases spanning the gap. The chain's CDR3 is CASSPYWEGGTEAFF. DNA of the CDR3: TGTGCCAGCAGCCCCTATTGGGAGGGCGGCACTGAAGCTTTCTTT.

The chain recombines TRBV20-1 with TRBJ2-1; TRBD2 matches 8 bases. CDR1 DFQATT and CDR2 SNEGSKA come from the germline V gene (reference sequence). The CDR3 sequence is 14 residues long. The trim removed 3 bases at V and 4 bases at J, leaving 5 bases unmatched. DNA of the CDR3: TGCAGTGCTAGTACCGGGAGGGCTTACAATGAGCAGTTCTTC. It encodes CSASTGRAYNEQFF.

This clone was found once. The chain couples TRBV18 to TRBJ2-1, with 8 bases identical to TRBD1. Per germline, CDR1 KGHSH and CDR2 LQKENI. This CDR3 has 15 residues. V trimming: 3 bases; J trimming: 7 bases; junction bases outside the gene matches: 8. Here the CDR3 reads CASSPYGQGVNEQFF. In DNA, the CDR3 is TGTGCCAGCTCACCTTATGGACAGGGTGTGAATGAGCAGTTCTTC.

This chain connects TRBV28 to TRBJ2-2, with D tentatively TRBD2 (5 bases). This CDR3 is 13 amino acids long. Germline V gene data show CDR1 as MDHEN and CDR2 as SYDVKM. Trimming shortened V by 7 bases and J by 5 bases, and 11 bases separated the two germline ends. The CDR3 DNA is TGTGCCAGCAAGGACTGGGGAACCGGGGAGCTGTTTTTT. Translated, it gives CASKDWGTGELFF.

CDR3 residues: CAWSVQANYGYTF. CDR3 nucleotide sequence: TGTGCCTGGAGTGTACAGGCTAACTATGGCTACACCTTC. The rearrangement joins TRBV30 to TRBJ1-2; D is perhaps TRBD1 (5 bases). In germline, CDR1 is GTSNPN, CDR2 SVGIG (reference sequence). The CDR3 consists of 13 residues. V was shortened by 0 bases and J by 0 bases, with 5 bases between the two germline ends.

CDR3 in amino acids: CASSQTIGGQGPTDTQYF. For the CDR3, the DNA is TGTGCCAGCAGCCAAACCATCGGAGGGCAGGGACCGACAGATACGCAGTATTTT. The chain uses TRBV28 and TRBJ2-3; possible D gene TRBD2, 6 bases. This CDR3 has 18 residues. From germline, CDR1 is MDHEN and CDR2 SYDVKM. The V end lost 6 bases, the J end lost 3 bases, and 25 bases lay between the germline ends.

The chain is built from TRBV6-6 and TRBJ1-4; unclear D gene. CDR1 is MNHNY and CDR2 is SVGAGI in the germline V gene (reference sequence). The CDR3 totals 14 residues. Trimming removed 7 bases at V and 0 bases at J, with 9 bases between. The DNA of the CDR3 is TGTGCCAGCAATTCAGGTGCAACTAATGAAAAACTGTTTTTT. The encoded protein is CASNSGATNEKLFF.

In its sample, this clone was seen once. This rearrangement joins TRBV6-2 or TRBV6-3 to TRBJ2-1; 14 bases agree with TRBD2. Losses at the gene ends were 5 bases for V and 2 bases for J; bases not matched to a gene: 8. Germline-derived CDR1 and CDR2 are MNHEY and SVGEGT. The CDR3 runs 18 residues. CDR3 DNA: TGTGCCAGCAGTCCGGGACTAGCGGGAGTGGGGCCCTACAATGAGCAGTTCTTC. It specifies CASSPGLAGVGPYNEQFF.

V gene TRBV18 combines with J gene TRBJ2-5; the D call may be TRBD1 or TRBD2 (5 bases each). This CDR3 is built from 14 residues. Per the germline V gene, CDR1 is KGHSH and CDR2 is LQKENI. Trimming left V 1 base short and J 4 bases short, with 10 bases between. The CDR3 DNA sequence: TGTGCCAGCTCACCACGGCCGGGGCGAGAGACCCAGTACTTC. Amino acids: CASSPRPGRETQYF.

The chain combines TRBV28 with TRBJ2-5; 7 bases map to TRBD2. CDR3 length: 17 residues. The germline V gene encodes CDR1 MDHEN and CDR2 SYDVKM. With V trimmed by 3 bases and J by 3 bases, 13 bases remained unmatched. The CDR3 DNA is TGTGCCAGCAGTTTCCGTAGTACGGGAGGTCAGGAAGAGACCCAGTACTTC. Translated, it gives CASSFRSTGGQEETQYF.

This clone was seen a single time. V is TRBV2 and J is TRBJ2-6, with TRBD2 matching 10 bases. Looked up from germline, CDR1 is SNHLY and CDR2 is FYNNEI. The length of the CDR3 is 16 residues. V trimming: 6 bases; J trimming: 4 bases; junction bases outside the gene matches: 6. This chain's CDR3 is CASRAGTSAGANVLTF. The CDR3 coding sequence is TGTGCCAGCAGGGCCGGGACTAGCGCCGGGGCCAACGTCCTGACTTTC.